This T cell receptor (beta chain) was observed in a study of Ad26.COV2.S vaccination and SARS-CoV-2 variants. As regards this clone: Its specificity is unknown.

Notes on the study in general: For non-spike TCRs, breadth in vaccine recipients resembled that in placebo recipients. The placebo group had lower spike-specific TCR breadth than the vaccine recipients did. From the TCR breadth and depth analyses, total T cell responses may have been underestimated.

Using immunoSEQ multiplex PCR, the repertoire was profiled, and TCRdb retains in-frame clones only, with some absent. The data contain 43,000 or so clones, 65% to 90% of them seen just once; the ten biggest clones take up about half. V lost 2 bases and J lost 4; bases outside the gene matches: 5. Germline CDR1 and CDR2: MNHNS and SASEGT. The CDR3 has 15 amino acids. This clonotype originated in a human donor who had recovered from COVID-19. This specimen was peripheral blood, taken after recovery from COVID-19. The V and J genes are TRBV6-1 and TRBJ1-1; the match to TRBD1 covers 9 bases. The CDR3, as DNA: TGTGCCAGCAGTGAACGACAGGGGGTGGGCACTGAAGCTTTCTTT. This codes for CASSERQGVGTEAFF.